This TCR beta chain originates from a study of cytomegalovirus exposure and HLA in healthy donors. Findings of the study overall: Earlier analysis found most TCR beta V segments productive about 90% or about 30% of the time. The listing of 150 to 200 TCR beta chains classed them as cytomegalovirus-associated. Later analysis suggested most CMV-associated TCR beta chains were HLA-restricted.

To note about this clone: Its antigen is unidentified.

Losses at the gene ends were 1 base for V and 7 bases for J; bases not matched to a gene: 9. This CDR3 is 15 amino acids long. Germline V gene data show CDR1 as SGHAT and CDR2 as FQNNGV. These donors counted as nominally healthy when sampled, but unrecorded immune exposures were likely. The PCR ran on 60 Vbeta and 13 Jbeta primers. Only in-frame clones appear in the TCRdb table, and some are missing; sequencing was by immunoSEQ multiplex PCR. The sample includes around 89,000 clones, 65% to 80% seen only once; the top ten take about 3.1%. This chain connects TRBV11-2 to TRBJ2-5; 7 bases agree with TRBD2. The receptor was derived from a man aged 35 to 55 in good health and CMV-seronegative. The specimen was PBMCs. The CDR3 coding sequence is TGTGCCAGCAGCTTAGTAGGTGGGGCGGGGGTGACCCAGTACTTC. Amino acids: CASSLVGGAGVTQYF.